The 10 T cell receptor beta chains given below trace back to one sample, sequenced in a study of OX40 agonist ivuxolimab in advanced cancers. Profiled with immunoSEQ multiplex PCR; TCRdb holds only in-frame clones, not every one. The sample holds almost 70,000 clones, around 80% seen once. This material consisted of CD4+ or CD8+ T cells sorted from blood, taken in a trial of the OX40 agonist ivuxolimab. Source of these receptors: an adult with an advanced solid tumor such as melanoma, head and neck, liver or kidney cancer.

V gene TRBV27 combines with J gene TRBJ2-3; D gene uncertain. Germline CDR1 reads MNHEY; CDR2 reads SMNVEV (reference sequence). The CDR3 length is 17 residues. Trimming removed 0 bases at V and 11 bases at J, with 24 bases between. This CDR3 reads CASSLSDRVGLKAVQYF. The DNA for the CDR3 is TGTGCCAGCAGTTTATCGGACCGGGTCGGGCTAAAGGCGGTGCAGTATTTT.

The rearrangement links TRBV4-2 to TRBJ1-2; D perhaps matches TRBD1 (6 bases). Germline CDR1 is LGHNA and CDR2 is YNFKEQ. V lost 3 bases and J lost 5, with 16 bases in between. The CDR3 sequence is 15 residues long. The DNA for the CDR3 is TGTGCCAGCAGCCATCCAGGGGCCATCGGGTATGGCTACACCTTC. Translation: CASSHPGAIGYGYTF.

The J gene is TRBJ1-3, the V gene TRBV28; D unclear. The CDR3 is 14 amino acids. Germline V lookup: CDR1 MDHEN, CDR2 SYDVKM. Trimming left V 8 bases short and J 0 bases short, with 11 bases between. The DNA for the CDR3 is TGTGCCAGCGATACCGGGAGCTCTGGAAACACCATATATTTT. Residues: CASDTGSSGNTIYF. Drawing the rest from reference TRBV28 and TRBJ1-3, the complete variable domain is DVKVTQSSRYLVKRTGEKVFLECVQDMDHENMFWYRQDPGLGLRLIYFSYDVKMKEKGDIPEGYSVSREKKERFSLILESASTNQTSMYLCASDTGSSGNTIYFGEGSWLTVV.

CDR3 bases: TGCGCCAGCAGCCATGTAAGACAGAATATGAACACTGAAGCTTTCTTT. It translates to CASSHVRQNMNTEAFF. This chain links TRBV5-1 with TRBJ1-1, with D possibly being TRBD1 (5 bases). Trimming took 4 bases from V and 0 from J, leaving 16 bases between them. The CDR3 is 16 amino acids. From germline, CDR1 is SGHRS and CDR2 YFSETQ.

This chain uses TRBV15 with TRBJ2-5; TRBD1 matches 10 bases. Germline V gene data show CDR1 as LNHNV and CDR2 as YYDKDF (reference sequence). The ends lost 5 bases at V and 5 bases at J; junction bases unmatched: 5. The CDR3 totals 14 residues. This CDR3 reads CATSQGQGRETQYF. Here the CDR3 DNA reads TGTGCCACCAGCCAGGGACAGGGGAGGGAGACCCAGTACTTC.

This sequence joins TRBV6-5 and TRBJ2-1; TRBD1 aligns across 7 bases. After removal of 8 bases from V and 7 bases from J, the junction contained 8 bases not matched to a gene. CDR1 is MNHEY, CDR2 SVGAGI, per germline. The CDR3 totals 13 residues. DNA for the CDR3: TGTGCCAGCTCCAGGGGGTATGGGAATGAGCAGTTCTTC. Translating gives CASSRGYGNEQFF.

V gene TRBV2 combines with J gene TRBJ1-1; possibly TRBD1 for D (6 bases). The CDR3 is 14 amino acids. The V gene lost 1 base and the J gene lost 5 bases, with 11 bases spanning the gap. CDR1 and CDR2 (germline): SNHLY, FYNNEI. This CDR3 reads CASSEETGRTEAFF. Written as DNA, the CDR3 is TGTGCCAGCAGTGAAGAGACAGGTAGAACTGAAGCTTTCTTT. Drawing the rest from reference TRBV2 and TRBJ1-1, the complete variable domain is EPEVTQTPSHQVTQMGQEVILRCVPISNHLYFYWYRQILGQKVEFLVSFYNNEISEKSEIFDDQFSVERPDGSNFTLKIRSTKLEDSAMYFCASSEETGRTEAFFGQGTRLTVV.

The chain links TRBV5-4 to TRBJ2-7; weak D call: TRBD2 (6 bases). CDR3 size: 15 residues. From germline, CDR1 is SGHNT and CDR2 YYREEE (reference sequence). V dropped 0 bases and J dropped 2 bases, with 12 bases sitting between them. As DNA, the CDR3 is TGTGCCAGCAGCTTGGTGGGACTTGGGCCCTACGAGCAGTACTTC. Amino acid sequence: CASSLVGLGPYEQYF.

This chain connects TRBV7-8 to TRBJ1-1; 7 bases match TRBD1. There are 14 residues in the CDR3. Germline V gene sequence: CDR1 SGHVS, CDR2 FQNEAQ. Trimming cost V 3 bases and J 2 bases; bases outside gene matches: 3. The chain's CDR3 is CASSFRGINTEAFF. CDR3 DNA sequence: TGTGCCAGCAGCTTCAGGGGGATTAACACTGAAGCTTTCTTT.

This clone appeared a few times. This sequence joins TRBV29-1 and TRBJ1-4; D is unclear. This CDR3 region has 11 residues. Germline V CDR1 and CDR2: SQVTM, ANQGSEA. Between the trimmed V and J ends, which lost 7 bases and 10 bases, there was a span of 13 bases. This chain's CDR3 is CSAATTGKLFF. CDR3 coding DNA: TGCAGCGCCGCGACGACGGGAAAACTGTTTTTT.